Shown below are 13 T cell receptor beta chains from a single sample sequenced in a study of blood T cell repertoires in COVID-19 (TCRdb year 2020). Receptor amplification or capture employed the immunoSEQ multiplex PCR assay. TCRdb re-hosts the immuneACCESS table, in-frame sequences only. Its copies lack some clones; in the studies checked, an unresolved V gene accounts for under half of them, and the cause for the rest is not known. The sample table shows under 350,000 clones, and around nine tenths are seen once. The ten most abundant clones make up 1.5% to 2% of the sample. Input material: PBMCs or T cells enriched from blood (not recorded which). The receptors were gathered from a woman aged 40 to 50 who had recovered from COVID-19.

The chain recombines TRBV6-5 with TRBJ1-1, with a tentative D call TRBD1 (5 bases). The germline V and J ends were trimmed by 6 bases and 10 bases, with 9 bases remaining between them. The germline CDR1 and CDR2 sequences are MNHEY and SVGAGI. CDR3 length: 10 residues. CDR3 nucleotides: TGTGCCAGCAGCCTAGGGGTAGCTTTCTTT. It encodes CASSLGVAFF.

The J gene is TRBJ2-7, the V gene TRBV15; tentative D call: TRBD1 (5 bases). V dropped 0 bases and J dropped 5 bases, with 14 bases sitting between them. The CDR3 is 15 residues long. CDR1 and CDR2 from the germline V gene are LNHNV and YYDKDF (reference sequence). The CDR3 DNA reads as TGTGCCACCAGCAGAGATAGTAGGGGAACCCACGAGCAGTACTTC. It specifies CATSRDSRGTHEQYF.

The rearrangement joins TRBV7-2 to TRBJ2-3; 15 bases are shared with TRBD2. Germline V gene sequence: CDR1 SGHTA, CDR2 FQGNSA. This CDR3 has 17 amino acids. The V segment lost 1 base and the J segment 6 bases; nucleotides outside the gene matches: 5. In DNA, the CDR3 is TGTGCCAGCAGCTTAGTTGGACTAGCGGGGGGGAGGGATACGCAGTATTTT. Translating it yields CASSLVGLAGGRDTQYF. The full variable domain, in which reference TRBV7-2 and TRBJ2-3 provide the parts outside the CDR3, is GAGVSQSPSNKVTEKGKDVELRCDPISGHTALYWYRQSLGQGLEFLIYFQGNSAPDKSGLPSDRFSAERTGGSVSTLTIQRTQQEDSAVYLCASSLVGLAGGRDTQYFGPGTRLTVL.

The genes are TRBV5-5 and TRBJ2-1; 7 bases are shared with TRBD2. The V segment lost 3 bases and the J segment 10 bases; nucleotides outside the gene matches: 13. Germline CDR1 is SGHKS and CDR2 is YYEKEE (reference sequence). This CDR3 has 15 amino acids. CDR3: CASSWEEGGSHEQFF. The CDR3 nucleotides are TGTGCCAGCAGCTGGGAGGAAGGCGGGAGCCACGAGCAGTTCTTC.

The CDR3: CASSLAGGYNYGYTF. The CDR3 nucleotides are TGTGCCAGCAGCCTGGCAGGGGGCTATAACTATGGCTACACCTTC. This chain links TRBV5-4 with TRBJ1-2; 8 bases fit TRBD1. The germline gives CDR1 SGHNT, CDR2 YYREEE (reference sequence). The CDR3 runs 15 residues. V lost 4 bases, J lost 1 base, and 6 bases stayed unmatched.

The chain has TRBV4-1 and TRBJ2-2; TRBD2 matches 8 bases. Germline CDR1 MGHRA, CDR2 YSYEKL. The length of the CDR3 is 16 residues. Germline trimming cut 1 base from V and 7 bases from J; bases unmatched to any gene: 8. The DNA of the CDR3 is TGCGCCAGCAGCCAAGGTTCAGCGGGGGTTAGCGGGGAGCTGTTTTTT. Translating gives CASSQGSAGVSGELFF.

The rearrangement joins TRBV2 to TRBJ1-2; D ambiguous. Germline lookup yields CDR1 SNHLY and CDR2 FYNNEI. The CDR3 contains 15 residues. V lost 1 base, J lost 4 bases, and 13 bases lay in between. For the CDR3, the DNA is TGTGCCAGCAGTGAAGTACCAGGTACGAGCTATGGCTACACCTTC. Its translation: CASSEVPGTSYGYTF.

The chain combines TRBV19 with TRBJ2-1, with TRBD2 matching 10 bases. The V and J ends lost 4 bases and 0 bases, in that order; junction bases with no gene match: 3. CDR3 size: 16 residues. CDR1 and CDR2 (germline): LNHDA, SQIVND (reference sequence). In DNA form, the CDR3 reads TGTGCCAGTAGTAAACTAGCGGGATACTCCTACAATGAGCAGTTCTTC. This encodes CASSKLAGYSYNEQFF.

The chain uses TRBV28 and TRBJ1-5; TRBD1 aligns across 8 bases. The CDR3 totals 16 residues. V gave up 4 bases and J gave up 2 bases; unmatched junction bases: 7. Germline lookup yields CDR1 MDHEN and CDR2 SYDVKM. The CDR3 DNA sequence: TGTGCCAGCAGTTCGTCACAGGGGGTTGGCAATCAGCCCCAGCATTTT. Translation gives CASSSSQGVGNQPQHF.

This clone appeared a single time. CDR3 loop: CASSWGQNTEAFF. CDR3 in DNA: TGCGCCAGCAGCTGGGGACAGAACACTGAAGCTTTCTTT. The chain links TRBV5-1 to TRBJ1-1; the D gene is possibly TRBD1 (6 bases). CDR1 SGHRS and CDR2 YFSETQ come from the germline V gene. The CDR3 extends over 13 amino acids. V lost 3 bases and J lost 1, with 7 bases in between.

The chain couples TRBV6-5 to TRBJ2-7; TRBD2 matches 8 bases. Trimming removed 6 bases from V and 2 bases from J; junction bases left unmatched: 9. This CDR3 has 15 residues. Germline CDR1 is MNHEY and CDR2 is SVGAGI. DNA of the CDR3: TGTGCCAGCAGCCCCGCACTAGCGGACACCTACGAGCAGTACTTC. Protein sequence: CASSPALADTYEQYF.

This clone was detected once. The gene calls are TRBV29-1 and TRBJ1-1; D is unresolved. This CDR3 spans 10 amino acids. Germline assignment: CDR1 SQVTM and CDR2 ANQGSEA. With 4 bases removed from V and 13 bases from J, the gap between germline ends came to 13 bases. The CDR3, as DNA: TGCAGCGTTGGTTCCCTAGCGGGTTTCTTT. Amino acids: CSVGSLAGFF.

This chain joins TRBV27 and TRBJ2-1; tentatively, D is TRBD1 (6 bases). This CDR3 is 16 amino acids long. V lost 6 bases and J lost 6, with 21 bases in between. Germline loops: CDR1 MNHEY, CDR2 SMNVEV (reference sequence). This CDR3 is CASRALTGLRSNEQFF. CDR3 coding DNA: TGTGCCAGCAGGGCCTTGACAGGCCTCCGAAGCAATGAGCAGTTCTTC.